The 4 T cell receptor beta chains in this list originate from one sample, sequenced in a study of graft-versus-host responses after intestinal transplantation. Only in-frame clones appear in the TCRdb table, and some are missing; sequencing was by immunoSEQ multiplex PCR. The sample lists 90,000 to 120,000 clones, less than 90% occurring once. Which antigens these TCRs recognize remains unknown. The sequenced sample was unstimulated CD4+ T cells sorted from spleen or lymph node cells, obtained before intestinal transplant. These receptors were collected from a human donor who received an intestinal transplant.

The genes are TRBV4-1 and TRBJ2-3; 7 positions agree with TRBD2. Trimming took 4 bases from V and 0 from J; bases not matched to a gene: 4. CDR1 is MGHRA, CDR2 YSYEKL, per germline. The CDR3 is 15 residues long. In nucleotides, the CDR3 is TGCGCCAGCAGCCGTCAGCGGGATAGCACAGATACGCAGTATTTT. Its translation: CASSRQRDSTDTQYF.

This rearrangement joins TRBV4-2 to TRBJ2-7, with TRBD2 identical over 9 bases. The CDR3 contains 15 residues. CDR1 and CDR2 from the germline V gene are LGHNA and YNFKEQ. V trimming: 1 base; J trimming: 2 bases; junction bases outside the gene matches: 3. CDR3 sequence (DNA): TGTGCCAGCAGCCAAGGGCGGGAGGGGGCCTACGAGCAGTACTTC. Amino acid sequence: CASSQGREGAYEQYF.

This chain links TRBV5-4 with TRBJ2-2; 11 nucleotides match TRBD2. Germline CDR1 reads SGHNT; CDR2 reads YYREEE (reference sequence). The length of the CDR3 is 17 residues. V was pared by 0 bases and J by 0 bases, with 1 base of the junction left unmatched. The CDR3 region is CASSLELAGANTGELFF. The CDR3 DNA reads TGTGCCAGCAGCTTGGAACTAGCGGGAGCGAACACCGGGGAGCTGTTTTTT.

DNA of the CDR3: TGCGCCAGCAGCTTGCGCCCGCGGGAGATAACGGCGAATGAGCAGTTCTTC. It codes for CASSLRPREITANEQFF. The gene calls are TRBV5-1 and TRBJ2-1; 7 nucleotides match TRBD2. This CDR3 has 17 residues. V trimming: 1 base; J trimming: 7 bases; junction bases outside the gene matches: 14. The germline gives CDR1 SGHRS, CDR2 YFSETQ.